Listed below are T cell receptor beta chains from one sample, sequenced in a study of blood T cell repertoires in COVID-19. Some clones are missing from TCRdb's copy, which holds only in-frame ones; the method was immunoSEQ multiplex PCR. This table holds approximately 91,000 clones, over 70% found once. Sequenced input: peripheral blood. The receptors stem from a woman of 80 years or more with acute or convalescent COVID-19. CDR3s include the opening cysteine and the closing phenylalanine or tryptophan. The D gene is left open where the match is weak. A row's size may be missing; if present it is once, few, many or a size class.

D	size	V	J	DNA	CDR3
TRBD1	-	TRBV7-2	TRBJ1-6	TGTGCCAGCAGCCCCGGAACAGGGGGCTTTTCACCCCTCCACTTT	CASSPGTGGFSPLHF
-	-	TRBV6-2/TRBV6-3	TRBJ2-3	TGTGCCAGCAGCTCCAAGGGGCGGGGGCAGGGTTTTTTCACAGATACGCAGTATTTT	CASSSKGRGQGFFTDTQYF
TRBD1	-	TRBV6-5	TRBJ1-1	TGTGCCAGCACCAATGACGGGACAGGGACTGAAGCTTTCTTT	CASTNDGTGTEAFF
-	-	TRBV7-8	TRBJ2-1	TGTGCCAGCAGCGGTGACTACTCCAATGAGCAGTTCTTC	CASSGDYSNEQFF
TRBD1	-	TRBV12-3/TRBV12-4	TRBJ1-5	TGTGCCAGCACCTCGGACAGGGATCAGCCCCAGCATTTT	CASTSDRDQPQHF
-	once	TRBV5-1	TRBJ1-1	TGCGCCAGCAGCTTGCAACAGCCCGGGAACACTGAAGCTTTCTTT	CASSLQQPGNTEAFF
TRBD1	-	TRBV7-2	TRBJ1-6	TGTGCCAGCAGCCAGGGGACAGGGATTTATAATTCACCCCTCCACTTT	CASSQGTGIYNSPLHF
TRBD1	once	TRBV28	TRBJ1-6	TGTGCCAGCAGTCCCTGGGACAGGGATAATTCACCCCTCCACTTT	CASSPWDRDNSPLHF
-	-	TRBV30	TRBJ2-1	TGTGCCTGGAGCCGGACAGATTACAATGAGCAGTTCTTC	CAWSRTDYNEQFF
-	once	TRBV2	TRBJ1-5	TGTGCCACCCAGACAGGCCGGCGAGGTCAGCCCCAGCATTTT	CATQTGRRGQPQHF
-	-	TRBV6-5	TRBJ1-6	TGTGCCAGCAGGTCCCCCGGAGGCTTAAATTCACCCCTCCACTTT	CASRSPGGLNSPLHF
TRBD2	few	TRBV6-4	TRBJ2-1	TGTGCCAGCAGTAAAACCGCGGGACTAGCGAACAATGAGCAGTTCTTC	CASSKTAGLANNEQFF
-	few	TRBV27	TRBJ1-5	TGTGCCAGCAGTTTAGGGAGGGGCAATCAGCCCCAGCATTTT	CASSLGRGNQPQHF
-	-	TRBV15	TRBJ1-3	TGTGCCACCAGCAGGCCGAGCTCTGGAAACACCATATATTTT	CATSRPSSGNTIYF
TRBD1	-	TRBV7-2	TRBJ1-2	TGTGCCAGCAGCTTAGTCCCAGGGGGCTACTATGGCTACACCTTC	CASSLVPGGYYGYTF
TRBD1	-	TRBV7-2	TRBJ1-5	TGTGCCAGCAGCTTGACAGGGCTTAATCAGCCCCAGCATTTT	CASSLTGLNQPQHF
-	-	TRBV7-9	TRBJ2-3	TGTGCCAGCAGCTCAGGGTCGAACCCCACAGATACGCAGTATTTT	CASSSGSNPTDTQYF
-	-	TRBV29-1	TRBJ1-2	TGCAGCGTTGGTGAGGACTATGGCTACACCTTC	CSVGEDYGYTF
TRBD2	-	TRBV4-3	TRBJ2-2	TGCGCCAGCAGCCAAGCGGCTAGCGGGAGTTTTGGCGGGGAGCTGTTTTTT	CASSQAASGSFGGELFF
TRBD2	-	TRBV27	TRBJ2-4	TGTGCCAGCAGTATTAGCGGGGACATTCAGTACTTC	CASSISGDIQYF
-	-	TRBV6-2/TRBV6-3	TRBJ1-5	TGTGCCAGCAGCAATTCTTATCAGCCCCAGCATTTT	CASSNSYQPQHF
-	-	TRBV18	TRBJ1-5	TGTGCCAGCTTGGGGGGATCTAATCAGCCCCAGCATTTT	CASLGGSNQPQHF
-	-	TRBV28	TRBJ1-2	TGTGCCAGCAGTTTATCACAAACCCACACCCATGGCTACACCTTC	CASSLSQTHTHGYTF
TRBD1	-	TRBV9	TRBJ1-2	TGTGCCAGCAGCCCGGGGACAGCGCTATATGGCTACACCTTC	CASSPGTALYGYTF
TRBD1	few	TRBV7-2	TRBJ1-5	TGTGCCAGCAGCTTAGGAGGGGGCGGCAATCAGCCCCAGCATTTT	CASSLGGGGNQPQHF
-	-	TRBV30	TRBJ2-1	TGTGCCTGGACCTCCAGGAGGAGGGGGCATGAGCAGTTCTTC	CAWTSRRRGHEQFF
-	-	TRBV7-8	TRBJ2-7	TGTGCCAGCAGCCGGGACACGGCGTACGAGCAGTACTTC	CASSRDTAYEQYF
TRBD2	few	TRBV4-2	TRBJ2-1	TGTGCCAGCAGCCAAGTGACTAGCGGGACGTACAATGAGCAGTTCTTC	CASSQVTSGTYNEQFF
-	few	TRBV19	TRBJ2-1	TGTGCCAGTAGTATAGGCAGCGGTCCCTACAATGAGCAGTTCTTC	CASSIGSGPYNEQFF
TRBD1	-	TRBV6-2/TRBV6-3	TRBJ1-2	TGTGCCAGCAGTTACTTCGGGACAGATACTAACTATGGCTACACCTTC	CASSYFGTDTNYGYTF
-	-	TRBV7-8	TRBJ1-3	TGTGCCAGCAGCTTAGATGCAGGGGCTGGAAACACCATATATTTT	CASSLDAGAGNTIYF
TRBD2	few	TRBV27	TRBJ2-7	TGTGCCAGCAGTTTAAGGCCCGGGACTAGCGGCTACGAGCAGTACTTC	CASSLRPGTSGYEQYF
TRBD1	once	TRBV28	TRBJ2-3	TGTGCCAGCAGTCGAACTAACACAGGGGGCCCGAACACAGATACGCAGTATTTT	CASSRTNTGGPNTDTQYF
TRBD1	-	TRBV7-6	TRBJ2-5	TGTGCCAGCAGTCACCCCGGGACAGGGGGAGAGACCCAGTACTTC	CASSHPGTGGETQYF
TRBD1	few	TRBV18	TRBJ2-7	TGTGCCAGCTCATCCGGGACAGGGGAGTACGAGCAGTACTTC	CASSSGTGEYEQYF
TRBD2	many	TRBV9	TRBJ2-2	TGTGCCAGCAGCGCGGGACTAGCAGCAGGGGAGCTGTTTTTT	CASSAGLAAGELFF
-	-	TRBV24-1	TRBJ2-6	TGTGCCACCAGTGTATCTGGGGCCAACGTCCTGACTTTC	CATSVSGANVLTF
-	-	TRBV6-5	TRBJ1-1	TGTGCCAGCGGCAGGGGAGTGGACACTGAAGCTTTCTTT	CASGRGVDTEAFF
-	-	TRBV18	TRBJ2-7	TGTGCCAGCTCACCACGAAGATTGAGCGGTGACTCCTACGAGCAGTACTTC	CASSPRRLSGDSYEQYF
TRBD2	-	TRBV7-9	TRBJ2-1	TGTGCCAGCAGCTTCTGGGGCGGGAGCAGCAATGAGCAGTTCTTC	CASSFWGGSSNEQFF
-	many	TRBV18	TRBJ2-3	TGTGCCAGCTCGCCAGGGAGGACGGATACGCAGTATTTT	CASSPGRTDTQYF
-	-	TRBV30	TRBJ1-5	TGTGCCTGGAACAGGGCGAATAGCAATCAGCCCCAGCATTTT	CAWNRANSNQPQHF
TRBD2	-	TRBV7-2	TRBJ2-3	TGTGCCAGCAGCTTATTCAGCGGGGGGGTCACAGATACGCAGTATTTT	CASSLFSGGVTDTQYF
-	-	TRBV5-1	TRBJ1-2	TGCGCCAGCAGCATTAGTGCAGGGCTTGACTATGGCTACACCTTC	CASSISAGLDYGYTF
TRBD1	-	TRBV5-1	TRBJ1-2	TGCGCCAGTTTTCAGGGGGGCTCTAACTATGGCTACACCTTC	CASFQGGSNYGYTF
TRBD1	-	TRBV19	TRBJ2-3	TGTGCCAGTAGTCCGGGGACAGGGACAGATACGCAGTATTTT	CASSPGTGTDTQYF
TRBD1	-	TRBV27	TRBJ1-2	TGTGCCAGCAGTTTAGTAGGGCAGGGGGGCGCCTATGGCTACACCTTC	CASSLVGQGGAYGYTF
-	-	TRBV19	TRBJ2-7	TGTGCCAGTAGTATGGTTAGGCGGGAGCAGTACTTC	CASSMVRREQYF